Detailed here is one T cell receptor beta chain. This clone's antigen is unknown. No clone much larger than this one lies a single base away; base qualities are absent. The source of the sample is a study of blood T cells in healthy people across ages (dated by TCRdb to 2014 to 2015). Regarding the research as a whole: In model experiments, template switching captured roughly one uniquely barcoded TCR beta cDNA molecule for every two T cells. The study measured age-related changes in TCR beta repertoire diversity using deep sequencing normalized with unique cDNA molecular identifiers. Donors were grouped into four age groups: young (average roughly 17 years), middle-aged (39), aged (roughly 62) and long-lived (about 89). To avoid experimental bias, donors of different ages were randomly spread across the sequencing lanes. Using the same blood draw, the study looked at two additional independent replicas of 1 million unique cDNA reads for two donors, one aged 18 to 30 and the other aged 80 or older. General study outcomes and caveats: Compared with the aged group, more naive CD4+ T cells, fewer expanded clones and increased TCR diversity were shown by the long-lived group, suggesting age selection. Estimates of total diversity based on one million sequenced T cells were regarded as lower bounds and as underestimates. The percentage of naive T cells measured by flow cytometry correlated strongly with observed TCR beta diversity. Observed TCR beta diversity per million T cells fell roughly linearly with age, and a significant reduction was already apparent by age around 44. Since profiling was done on bulk unsorted PBMCs, naive and antigen-experienced compartments could not be conclusively compared. The CMV infection status of donors was not known, potentially confounding age-related changes in expanded clonotypes.

Receptor libraries were prepared by 5' RACE. The instrument was an Illumina HiSeq 2500. A second PCR of 7 to 11 cycles was performed with a sample-barcoded 5' primer and a J-beta primer mix. A template-switch 5' adaptor carrying 12 random nucleotides introduced a unique molecular identifier onto each TCR beta cDNA molecule. Each sample yielded at least 3 million CDR3-containing paired-end reads. All of the RNA was converted into first-strand cDNA using the Mint cDNA synthesis kit, with a TRBC-specific oligonucleotide serving as the primer. Following uracil-DNA glycosylase treatment, a first 18-cycle PCR with universal primers M1SS and BC2_uni_R was performed on all cDNA. Processing in the source paper ran as follows. Each sample was normalized by randomly selecting 1 million high-quality reads, each carrying a distinct molecular identifier. Instead of being binned into consensus sequences, reads that shared molecular identifiers were thrown out. MiTCR, with a Q25 quality threshold and the strictest error-elimination algorithm, was used for CDR3 identification, clonotype clustering and error correction. A nonparametric unseen species model with Euler transformation was used to estimate a lower bound on total TCR beta diversity. The public reads were quality trimmed at Q25 with fastp and then assembled into clones with MiXCR by TCRdb, keeping productive beta chains. A single entry per CDR3 protein holds the most common genes and DNA from its merged rows. TCRdb's processing, not the study's, gives the V and J calls here. The sample table lists fewer than 900,000 distinct CDR3 sequences, 35% to 45% of them with a count of one. The ten largest clones take up 20% to 25% of the sample.

Trimming takes 6 bases off V and 4 bases off J; junction bases not matched to a gene: 8. Counted from cysteine to phenylalanine, this CDR3 has 15 amino acids. Left in the record is the CDR3 DNA by itself, 45 bases read in frame from the first base. CDR1 and CDR2, looked up from the germline V gene, are MNHNS and SASEGT. Systemically healthy Caucasian individuals from Russia, about 38 in total and aged about 6 to 95 years, were included as donors. Each donor gave ten milliliters of peripheral blood, drawn into EDTA-treated Vacutainer tubes. Ficoll-Paque density-gradient centrifugation was used to isolate PBMCs, with at least 7 million per sample. Total RNA was extracted from PBMCs with Trizol reagent, with at least 5.5 micrograms obtained per sample. The percentages of naive CD45RAhigh/CD27high T cells were determined by flow cytometry on a PBMC aliquot from every donor.

This clonotype originated in a woman aged 60-70 years in good health. Material: blood. The chain couples TRBV6-1 to TRBJ1-5; 8 central bases correspond to TRBD1. CDR3 loop: CASSTWTGRNQPQHF. The sequence in DNA is TGTGCCAGCAGCACTTGGACAGGGAGGAATCAGCCCCAGCATTTT.